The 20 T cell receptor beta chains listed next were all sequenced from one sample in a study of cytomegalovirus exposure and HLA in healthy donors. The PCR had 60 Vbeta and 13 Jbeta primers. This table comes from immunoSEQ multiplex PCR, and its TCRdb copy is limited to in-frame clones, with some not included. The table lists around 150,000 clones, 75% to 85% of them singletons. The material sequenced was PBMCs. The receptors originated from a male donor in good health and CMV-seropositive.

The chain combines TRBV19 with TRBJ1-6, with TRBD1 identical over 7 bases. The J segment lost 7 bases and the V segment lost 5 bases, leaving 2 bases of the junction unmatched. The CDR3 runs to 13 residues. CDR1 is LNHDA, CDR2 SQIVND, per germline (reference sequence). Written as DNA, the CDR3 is TGTGCCAGTAGTCCCAGGGGGAATTCACCCCTCCACTTT. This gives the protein CASSPRGNSPLHF.

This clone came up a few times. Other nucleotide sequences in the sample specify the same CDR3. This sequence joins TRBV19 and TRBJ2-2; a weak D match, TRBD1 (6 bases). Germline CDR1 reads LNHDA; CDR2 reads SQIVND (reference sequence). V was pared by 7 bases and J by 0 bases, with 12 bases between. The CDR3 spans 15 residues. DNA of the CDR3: TGTGCCAGTAACCCCGGGACATCGAACACCGGGGAGCTGTTTTTT. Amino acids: CASNPGTSNTGELFF.

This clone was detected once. The CDR3 here is CASSSQRGGSETQYF. DNA of the CDR3: TGCGCCAGCAGCTCCCAGCGGGGTGGGTCAGAGACCCAGTACTTC. The chain is built from TRBV4-3 and TRBJ2-5; 7 nucleotides line up with TRBD2. The CDR3 length is 15 residues. Germline V CDR1 and CDR2: LGHNA, YSLEER. Trimming cost V 5 bases and J 4 bases; bases outside gene matches: 10.

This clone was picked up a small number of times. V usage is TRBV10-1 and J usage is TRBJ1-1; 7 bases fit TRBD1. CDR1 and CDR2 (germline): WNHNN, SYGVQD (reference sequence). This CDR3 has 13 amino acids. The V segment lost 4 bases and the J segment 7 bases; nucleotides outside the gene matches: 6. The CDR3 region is CASSATGLDEAFF. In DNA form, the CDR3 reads TGCGCCAGCAGTGCGACAGGGCTGGATGAAGCTTTCTTT.

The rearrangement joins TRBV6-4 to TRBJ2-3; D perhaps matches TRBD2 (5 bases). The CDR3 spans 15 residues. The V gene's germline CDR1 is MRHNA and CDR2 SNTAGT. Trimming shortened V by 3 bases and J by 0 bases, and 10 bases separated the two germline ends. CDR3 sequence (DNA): TGTGCCAGCAGTGAGAAGCGGACTAGCACAGATACGCAGTATTTT. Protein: CASSEKRTSTDTQYF.

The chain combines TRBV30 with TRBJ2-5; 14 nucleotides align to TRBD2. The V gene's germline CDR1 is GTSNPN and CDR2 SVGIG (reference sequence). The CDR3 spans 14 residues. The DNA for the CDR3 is TGTGCGATGACTAGCGGGGGGGCGCCATCCACCCAGTACTTC. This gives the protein CAMTSGGAPSTQYF.

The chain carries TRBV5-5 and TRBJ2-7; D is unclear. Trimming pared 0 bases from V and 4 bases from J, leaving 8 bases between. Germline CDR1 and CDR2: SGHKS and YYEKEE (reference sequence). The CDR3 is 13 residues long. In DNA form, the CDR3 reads TGTGCCAGCAGCTTGGGAGAGCCATACGAGCAGTACTTC. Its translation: CASSLGEPYEQYF.

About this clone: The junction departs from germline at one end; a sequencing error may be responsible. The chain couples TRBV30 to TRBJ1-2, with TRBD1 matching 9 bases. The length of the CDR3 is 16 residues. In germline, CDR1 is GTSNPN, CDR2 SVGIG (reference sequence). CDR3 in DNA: TGTGCCTGCAACACGGGACAGGGAACCTCATTTAGACTTACGAACTTC. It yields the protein CACNTGQGTSFRLTNF.

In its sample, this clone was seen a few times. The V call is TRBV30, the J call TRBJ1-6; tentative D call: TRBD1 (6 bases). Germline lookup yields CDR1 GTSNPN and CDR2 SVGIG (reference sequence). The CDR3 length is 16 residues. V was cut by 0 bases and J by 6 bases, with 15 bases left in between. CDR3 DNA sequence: TGTGCCTGGAGTGTACACGGGGGGCTTCGTAATTCACCCCTCCACTTT. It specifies CAWSVHGGLRNSPLHF.

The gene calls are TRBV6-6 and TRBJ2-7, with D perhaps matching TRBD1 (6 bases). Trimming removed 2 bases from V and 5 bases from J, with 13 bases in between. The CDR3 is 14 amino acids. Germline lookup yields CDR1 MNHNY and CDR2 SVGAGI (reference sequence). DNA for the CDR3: TGTGCCAGCAGTTACCGGGACAAAACTAACGAGCAGTACTTC. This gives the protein CASSYRDKTNEQYF.

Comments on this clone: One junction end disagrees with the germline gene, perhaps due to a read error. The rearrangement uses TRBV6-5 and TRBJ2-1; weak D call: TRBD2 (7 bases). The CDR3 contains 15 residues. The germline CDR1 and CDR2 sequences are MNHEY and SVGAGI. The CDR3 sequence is CASCYREGSFNEQFF. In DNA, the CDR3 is TGTGCCAGCTGTTACAGGGAGGGATCATTCAATGAGCAGTTCTTC.

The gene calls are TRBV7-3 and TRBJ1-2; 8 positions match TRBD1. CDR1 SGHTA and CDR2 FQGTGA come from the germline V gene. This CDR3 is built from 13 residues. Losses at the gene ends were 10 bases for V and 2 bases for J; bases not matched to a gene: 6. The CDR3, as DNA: TGTGCCACTACGACAGGGGTCAACTATGGCTACACCTTC. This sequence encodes CATTTGVNYGYTF. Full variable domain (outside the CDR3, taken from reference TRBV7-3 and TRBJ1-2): GAGVSQTPSNKVTEKGKYVELRCDPISGHTALYWYRQSLGQGPEFLIYFQGTGAADDSGLPNDRFFAVRPEGSVSTLKIQRTERGDSAVYLCATTTGVNYGYTFGSGTRLTVV.

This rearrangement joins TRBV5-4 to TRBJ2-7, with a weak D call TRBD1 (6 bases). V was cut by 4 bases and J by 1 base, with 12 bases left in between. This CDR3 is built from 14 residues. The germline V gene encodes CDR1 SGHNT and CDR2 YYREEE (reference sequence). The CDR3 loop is CASSGGTGSYEQYF. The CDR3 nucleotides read TGTGCCAGCAGCGGGGGCACAGGGTCCTACGAGCAGTACTTC.

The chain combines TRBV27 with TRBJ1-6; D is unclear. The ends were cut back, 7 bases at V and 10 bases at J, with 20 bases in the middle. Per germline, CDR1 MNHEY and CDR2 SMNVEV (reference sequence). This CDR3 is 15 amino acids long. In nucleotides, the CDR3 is TGTGCCAGCACCCCAAGAGGGCAGTCGAGATCACCCCTCCACTTT. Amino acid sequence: CASTPRGQSRSPLHF.

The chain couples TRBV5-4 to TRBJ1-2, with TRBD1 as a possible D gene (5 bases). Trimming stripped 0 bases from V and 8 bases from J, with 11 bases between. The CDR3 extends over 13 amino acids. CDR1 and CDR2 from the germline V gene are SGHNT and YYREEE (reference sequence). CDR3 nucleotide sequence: TGTGCCAGCAGCTTGGAAGGGGTCCAAGGCTACACCTTC. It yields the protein CASSLEGVQGYTF.

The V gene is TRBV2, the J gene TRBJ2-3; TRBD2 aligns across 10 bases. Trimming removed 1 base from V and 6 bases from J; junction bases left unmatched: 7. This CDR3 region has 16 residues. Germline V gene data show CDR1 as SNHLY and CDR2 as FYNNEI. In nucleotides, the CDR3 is TGTGCCAGCAGTGAAGGGGCTAGCGGGGGCTTGGATACGCAGTATTTT. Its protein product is CASSEGASGGLDTQYF.

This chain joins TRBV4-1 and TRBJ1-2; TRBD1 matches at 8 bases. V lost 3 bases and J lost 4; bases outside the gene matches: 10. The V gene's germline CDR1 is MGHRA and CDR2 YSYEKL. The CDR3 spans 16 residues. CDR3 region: CASSHGRVTGVYGYTF. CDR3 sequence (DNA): TGCGCCAGCAGCCATGGGAGGGTGACAGGGGTCTATGGCTACACCTTC.

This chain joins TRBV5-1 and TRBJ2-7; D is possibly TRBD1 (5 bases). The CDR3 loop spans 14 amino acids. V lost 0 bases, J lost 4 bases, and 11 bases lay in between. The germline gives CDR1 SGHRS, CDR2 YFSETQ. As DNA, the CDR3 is TGCGCCAGCAGCTTGGAGGGGCGCCCTTACGAGCAGTACTTC. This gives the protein CASSLEGRPYEQYF.

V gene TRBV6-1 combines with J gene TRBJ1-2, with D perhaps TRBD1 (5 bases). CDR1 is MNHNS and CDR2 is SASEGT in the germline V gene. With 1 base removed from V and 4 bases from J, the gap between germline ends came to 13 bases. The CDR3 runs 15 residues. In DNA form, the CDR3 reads TGTGCCAGCAGTGAAGTCCCAGGGCCCAGCTATGGCTACACCTTC. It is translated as CASSEVPGPSYGYTF.

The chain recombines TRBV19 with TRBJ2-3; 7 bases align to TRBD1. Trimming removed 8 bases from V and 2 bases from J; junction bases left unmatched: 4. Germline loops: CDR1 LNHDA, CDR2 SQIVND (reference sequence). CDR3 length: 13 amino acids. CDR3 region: CASRDRLTDTQYF. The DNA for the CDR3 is TGTGCCAGTCGGGACAGACTCACAGATACGCAGTATTTT.